The clone carrying this T cell receptor beta chain showed up many times. Its target is unknown. A single base separates this from a much larger clone, so it may be a read error. The sample originates from a study of blood T cells in healthy people across ages. Study in general: About one barcoded beta molecule per two T cells was the capture yield of template switching.

A second roughly 6 to 11 cycle PCR used barcoded and J-beta primers. Each of the samples gave a minimum of 2.5 million paired-end reads that contained CDR3. One entry per CDR3 protein results from TCRdb running MiXCR on the 5' RACE reads. The sample includes around 1,500,000 distinct CDR3 sequences, 28% seen only once; the top ten take roughly 8%. Germline V gene sequence: CDR1 LNHNV, CDR2 YYDKDF (reference sequence). There are 16 residues in the CDR3. Study findings and constraints: TCR beta diversity, measured per million T cells, fell in a roughly linear way with age.

Sequencing input: blood. The clonotype comes from a woman aged 30 to 39 in good health. The rearrangement links TRBV15 to TRBJ2-1; D is possibly TRBD1 (5 bases). The better agreement between TRBJ2-7 and the DNA end casts doubt on the J call. The CDR3 DNA follows: TGTGCCACCAGCAGAGGGTTGGGGCCGTCCTACAATGAGCAGTACTTC. Translated, it gives CATSRGLGPSYNEQYF.